This is a list of T cell receptor beta chains from one sample in a study of breast tumors, draining lymph nodes, adjacent tissues. One entry per CDR3 protein results from TCRdb running MiXCR on the multiplex PCR reads. The data contain some 100,000 distinct CDR3 sequences, 20% to 25% of them singletons. Sequencing was performed on axillary lymph node tissue. These TCRs come from a female donor with breast cancer. Some clones in this sample may be carry-over from other donors' samples. CDR3s include the opening cysteine and the closing phenylalanine or tryptophan. D genes are given only for firm matches. Some rows mark clone size as missing; the rest say once, few, many or name a class of expanded clone.

v_call: TRBV2; d_call: TRBD1; j_call: TRBJ2-6; clone_size: many; cdr3_aa: CASSPPGQGVGANVLTF; cdr3_nt: TGTGCCAGCAGCCCCCCGGGACAGGGGGTTGGGGCCAACGTCCTGACTTTC
v_call: TRBV28; d_call: NA; j_call: TRBJ1-4; clone_size: few; cdr3_aa: CASSIQTATNEKLFF; cdr3_nt: TGTGCCAGCAGCATCCAGACAGCAACTAATGAAAAACTGTTTTTT
v_call: TRBV10-3; d_call: TRBD1; j_call: TRBJ1-3; clone_size: many; cdr3_aa: CAISLQGASRNTIYF; cdr3_nt: TGTGCCATCAGCTTACAGGGGGCATCTAGAAACACCATATATTTT
v_call: TRBV29-1; d_call: TRBD1; j_call: TRBJ2-7; clone_size: many; cdr3_aa: CSVAGTGGSEQYF; cdr3_nt: TGCAGCGTCGCCGGGACAGGGGGGTCCGAGCAGTACTTC
v_call: TRBV12-3/TRBV12-4; d_call: NA; j_call: TRBJ1-3; clone_size: NA; cdr3_aa: CASRGTNGRFGNTIYF; cdr3_nt: TGTGCCAGCAGGGGGACCAATGGGAGGTTCGGAAACACCATATATTTT
v_call: TRBV5-5; d_call: NA; j_call: TRBJ1-4; clone_size: many; cdr3_aa: CASSPAGPNEKLFF; cdr3_nt: TGTGCCAGCAGCCCGGCGGGCCCGAATGAAAAACTGTTTTTT
v_call: TRBV28; d_call: TRBD1; j_call: TRBJ1-2; clone_size: NA; cdr3_aa: CASSSSGGDGYTF; cdr3_nt: TGTGCCAGCAGTTCCTCAGGGGGCGATGGCTACACCTTC
v_call: TRBV5-4; d_call: NA; j_call: TRBJ2-5; clone_size: many; cdr3_aa: CASSIGSGGLKTQYF; cdr3_nt: TGTGCCAGCAGCATCGGGAGCGGCGGGTTGAAGACCCAGTACTTC
v_call: TRBV30; d_call: TRBD2; j_call: TRBJ2-5; clone_size: NA; cdr3_aa: CAWGRGLAQETQYF; cdr3_nt: TGTGCCTGGGGAAGGGGACTAGCCCAAGAGACCCAGTACTTC
v_call: TRBV9; d_call: TRBD1; j_call: TRBJ2-7; clone_size: many; cdr3_aa: CASSVGADRYYEQYF; cdr3_nt: TGTGCCAGCAGCGTAGGGGCGGACAGGTACTACGAGCAGTACTTC
v_call: TRBV12-3/TRBV12-4; d_call: NA; j_call: TRBJ1-2; clone_size: many; cdr3_aa: CASSLGAGYSWGYTF; cdr3_nt: TGTGCCAGCAGTTTAGGGGCCGGGTATAGTTGGGGCTACACCTTC